This is a list of T cell receptor beta chains from one sample in a study of shared clonotypes between healthy human individuals. Sequencing used immunoSEQ multiplex PCR; TCRdb keeps in-frame clones, though not all of them. The sample records about 2.4 million clones, over 85% being singletons. Sequencing input: naive CD4+ T cells from PBMCs. The receptors derive from a man aged 18 to 29 in good health. Some clones in this sample may be carry-over from other donors' samples. Both conserved end residues are part of each CDR3. D genes are given only for firm matches. Clone size is stated in some rows and not others, as once, few, many or a class when expanded.

D gene: TRBD1; J gene: TRBJ1-1; clone size: once; V gene: TRBV7-8; CDR3 protein: CASSWDRGSEAFF; CDR3 DNA: TGTGCCAGCAGCTGGGACAGGGGGTCTGAAGCTTTCTTT
D gene: TRBD1; J gene: TRBJ2-5; clone size: -; V gene: TRBV5-6; CDR3 protein: CASSLRTGGIETQYF; CDR3 DNA: TGTGCCAGCAGCTTGCGGACAGGGGGGATTGAGACCCAGTACTTC
D gene: -; J gene: TRBJ2-1; clone size: -; V gene: TRBV7-7; CDR3 protein: CASSPRTGTQWVGEQFF; CDR3 DNA: TGTGCCAGCAGCCCGCGAACCGGGACTCAGTGGGTGGGTGAGCAGTTCTTC
D gene: -; J gene: TRBJ2-7; clone size: -; V gene: TRBV2; CDR3 protein: CASSADLAVPYEQYF; CDR3 DNA: TGTGCCAGCAGCGCGGATTTAGCGGTACCCTACGAGCAGTACTTC
D gene: TRBD2; J gene: TRBJ2-5; clone size: once; V gene: TRBV5-4; CDR3 protein: CASSWGRASETQYF; CDR3 DNA: TGTGCCAGCAGTTGGGGGAGGGCCTCAGAGACCCAGTACTTC
D gene: -; J gene: TRBJ1-4; clone size: -; V gene: TRBV27; CDR3 protein: CASQQLHDEKLFF; CDR3 DNA: TGTGCCAGCCAACAGCTCCATGATGAAAAACTGTTTTTT
D gene: -; J gene: TRBJ2-5; clone size: -; V gene: TRBV11-3; CDR3 protein: CASSSTSREQETQYF; CDR3 DNA: TGTGCCAGCAGCTCCACTTCACGGGAACAAGAGACCCAGTACTTC
D gene: TRBD2; J gene: TRBJ2-1; clone size: -; V gene: TRBV5-1; CDR3 protein: CASSSSPGLAGAFSYNEQFF; CDR3 DNA: TGCGCCAGCAGCTCCTCCCCGGGACTAGCGGGAGCCTTCTCCTACAATGAGCAGTTCTTC
D gene: -; J gene: TRBJ2-2; clone size: -; V gene: TRBV11-2; CDR3 protein: CASSLDLGDPNTGELFF; CDR3 DNA: TGTGCCAGCAGCTTAGATCTGGGGGATCCGAACACCGGGGAGCTGTTTTTT
D gene: -; J gene: TRBJ1-4; clone size: -; V gene: TRBV30; CDR3 protein: CAWNLGEYGKLFF; CDR3 DNA: TGTGCCTGGAACTTGGGAGAGTATGGTAAACTGTTTTTT
D gene: -; J gene: TRBJ2-1; clone size: -; V gene: TRBV28; CDR3 protein: CASKGEGYHNEQFF; CDR3 DNA: TGTGCCAGCAAAGGCGAGGGTTACCACAATGAGCAGTTCTTC
D gene: -; J gene: TRBJ2-2; clone size: -; V gene: TRBV5-5; CDR3 protein: CASSLIVGNTGELFF; CDR3 DNA: TGTGCCAGCAGCTTGATAGTGGGAAACACCGGGGAGCTGTTTTTT
D gene: -; J gene: TRBJ2-7; clone size: once; V gene: TRBV19; CDR3 protein: CASSMKVRSDRTYEQYF; CDR3 DNA: TGTGCCAGTAGTATGAAAGTGAGGTCCGACCGTACCTACGAGCAGTACTTC
D gene: -; J gene: TRBJ2-5; clone size: -; V gene: TRBV5-8; CDR3 protein: CASSRPTPSQETQYF; CDR3 DNA: TGTGCCAGCAGCCGCCCCACGCCTTCCCAAGAGACCCAGTACTTC
D gene: -; J gene: TRBJ1-3; clone size: -; V gene: TRBV6-1; CDR3 protein: CASSGELPGNTIYF; CDR3 DNA: TGTGCCAGCAGTGGGGAGCTACCTGGAAACACCATATATTTT
D gene: -; J gene: TRBJ1-1; clone size: few; V gene: TRBV5-1; CDR3 protein: CASREGGNTEAFF; CDR3 DNA: TGCGCCAGCAGGGAGGGAGGGAACACTGAAGCTTTCTTT
D gene: -; J gene: TRBJ2-3; clone size: -; V gene: TRBV5-6; CDR3 protein: CASSWGFRTGALTDTQYF; CDR3 DNA: TGTGCCAGCAGCTGGGGGTTCCGAACAGGAGCACTCACAGATACGCAGTATTTT
D gene: -; J gene: TRBJ2-7; clone size: -; V gene: TRBV27; CDR3 protein: CASSLGRGTVEQYF; CDR3 DNA: TGTGCCAGCAGTTTGGGTAGGGGTACGGTGGAGCAGTACTTC
D gene: -; J gene: TRBJ2-3; clone size: -; V gene: TRBV5-1; CDR3 protein: CASSLEGAAQYF; CDR3 DNA: TGCGCCAGCAGCTTGGAAGGTGCGGCGCAGTATTTT
D gene: -; J gene: TRBJ1-6; clone size: -; V gene: TRBV5-1; CDR3 protein: CASSFATGRANSPLHF; CDR3 DNA: TGCGCCAGCAGCTTTGCCACCGGCAGGGCGAACTCACCCCTCCACTTT
D gene: -; J gene: TRBJ2-5; clone size: -; V gene: TRBV7-5; CDR3 protein: CVRSLASTGGIETQYF; CDR3 DNA: TGTGTCAGAAGCTTAGCAAGCACAGGGGGCATCGAGACCCAGTACTTC
D gene: TRBD1; J gene: TRBJ2-1; clone size: -; V gene: TRBV5-5; CDR3 protein: CASSSGQGTYNEQFF; CDR3 DNA: TGTGCCAGCAGCTCGGGACAGGGTACCTACAATGAGCAGTTCTTC